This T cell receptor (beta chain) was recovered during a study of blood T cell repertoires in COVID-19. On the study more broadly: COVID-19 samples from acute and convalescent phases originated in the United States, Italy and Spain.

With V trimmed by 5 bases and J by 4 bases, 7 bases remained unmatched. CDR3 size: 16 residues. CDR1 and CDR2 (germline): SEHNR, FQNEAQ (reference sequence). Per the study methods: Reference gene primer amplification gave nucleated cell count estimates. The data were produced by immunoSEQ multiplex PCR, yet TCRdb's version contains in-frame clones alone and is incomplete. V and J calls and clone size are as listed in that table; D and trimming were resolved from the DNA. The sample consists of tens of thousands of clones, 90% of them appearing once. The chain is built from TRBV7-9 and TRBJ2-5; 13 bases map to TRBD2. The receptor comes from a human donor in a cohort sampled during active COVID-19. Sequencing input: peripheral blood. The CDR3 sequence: CASSPPGLAGVETQYF. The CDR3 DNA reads TGTGCCAGCAGCCCTCCCGGACTAGCGGGAGTAGAGACCCAGTACTTC.